This T cell receptor beta chain was captured in a study of T cell responses to AZD1222 COVID-19 vaccine. V dropped 2 bases and J dropped 1 base, with 12 bases sitting between them. The CDR3 has 16 amino acids. Germline V gene lookup returns CDR1 KGHSH and CDR2 LQKENI. This table comes from immunoSEQ multiplex PCR, and its TCRdb copy is limited to in-frame clones, with some not included. Of approximately 180,000 clones detected, about 93% appear once; the ten largest clones hold around 0.96%. This chain joins TRBV18 and TRBJ2-1; TRBD2 is a possible D gene (6 bases). Source: peripheral blood, taken 28 days after the second dose of the MenACWY control vaccine. The TCR was taken from an adult who received the MenACWY meningococcal vaccine as a control. The CDR3 loop reads CASSPAGLYSYNEQFF. The CDR3 region has the DNA TGTGCCAGCTCACCAGCGGGACTCTATTCCTACAATGAGCAGTTCTTC.